This T cell receptor (beta chain) was captured in a study of response to subunit inactivated influenza vaccine. General observations from the study: The authors suggested that every seasonal influenza vaccination recruits few new T cells.

CDR3 length: 12 residues. Germline V gene sequence: CDR1 SGHTA, CDR2 FQGNSA. The V end lost 3 bases, the J end lost 3 bases, and 6 bases lay between the germline ends. TCRdb ran MiXCR on the RT-PCR reads and lists one entry per CDR3 protein. The sample has about 160,000 distinct CDR3 sequences; roughly a tenth are singletons. Of note for this clonotype: Its target is unknown.

V usage is TRBV7-2 and J usage is TRBJ2-7; D is uncertain. This sequence was found in a man over 45 who received an inactivated influenza vaccine. The material was non-naive T cells sorted from PBMCs, obtained about 6 weeks after vaccination. The CDR3 region has the DNA TGTGCCAGCAGCTTGAGGATCTACGAGCAGTACTTC. Its protein product is CASSLRIYEQYF.